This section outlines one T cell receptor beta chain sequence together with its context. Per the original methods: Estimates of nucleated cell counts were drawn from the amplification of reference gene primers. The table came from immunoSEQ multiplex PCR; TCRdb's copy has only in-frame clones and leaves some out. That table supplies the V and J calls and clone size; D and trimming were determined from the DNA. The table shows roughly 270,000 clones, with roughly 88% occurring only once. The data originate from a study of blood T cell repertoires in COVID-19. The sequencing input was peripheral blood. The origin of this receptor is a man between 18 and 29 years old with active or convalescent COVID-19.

The CDR3 loop is CASSNGWHSYEQYF. The CDR3 nucleotides are TGTGCCAGCAGCAACGGGTGGCACTCCTACGAGCAGTACTTC. The genes are TRBV27 and TRBJ2-7; D ambiguous. The V gene's germline CDR1 is MNHEY and CDR2 SMNVEV (reference sequence). The CDR3 is 14 amino acids. With 6 bases removed from V and 0 bases from J, the gap between germline ends came to 12 bases.